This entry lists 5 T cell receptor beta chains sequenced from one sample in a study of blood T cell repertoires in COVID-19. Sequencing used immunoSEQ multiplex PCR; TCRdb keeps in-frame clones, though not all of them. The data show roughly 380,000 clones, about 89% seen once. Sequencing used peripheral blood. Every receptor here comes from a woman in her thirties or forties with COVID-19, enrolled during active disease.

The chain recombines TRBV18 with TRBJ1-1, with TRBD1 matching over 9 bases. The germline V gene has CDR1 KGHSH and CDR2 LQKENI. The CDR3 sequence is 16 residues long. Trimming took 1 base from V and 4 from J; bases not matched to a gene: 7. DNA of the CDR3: TGTGCCAGCTCACCACTTACGACAGGGGGGTTCACTGAAGCTTTCTTT. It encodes CASSPLTTGGFTEAFF.

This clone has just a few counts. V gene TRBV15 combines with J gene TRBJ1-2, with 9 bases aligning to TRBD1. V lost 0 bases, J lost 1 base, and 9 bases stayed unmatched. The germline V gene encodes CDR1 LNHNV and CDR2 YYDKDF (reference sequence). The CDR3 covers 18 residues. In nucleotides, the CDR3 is TGTGCCACCAGCAGAGAAAAACAACAGGGGGCTAATAACTATGGCTACACCTTC. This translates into CATSREKQQGANNYGYTF.

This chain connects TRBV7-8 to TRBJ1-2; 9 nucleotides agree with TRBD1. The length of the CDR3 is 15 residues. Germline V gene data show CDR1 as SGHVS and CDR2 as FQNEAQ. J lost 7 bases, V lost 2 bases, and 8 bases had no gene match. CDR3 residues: CASSLSLQGARGYTF. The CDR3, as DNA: TGTGCCAGCAGCTTATCGCTACAGGGGGCGCGTGGCTACACCTTC.

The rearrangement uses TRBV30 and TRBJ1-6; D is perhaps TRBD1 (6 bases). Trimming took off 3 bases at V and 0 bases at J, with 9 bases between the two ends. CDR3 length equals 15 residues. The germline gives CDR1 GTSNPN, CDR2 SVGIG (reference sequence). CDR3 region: CAWRSTGSYNSPLHF. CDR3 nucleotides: TGTGCCTGGAGATCGACAGGCTCCTATAATTCACCCCTCCACTTT. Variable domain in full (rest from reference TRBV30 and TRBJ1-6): SQTIHQWPATLVQPVGSPLSLECTVEGTSNPNLYWYRQAAGRGLQLLFYSVGIGQISSEVPQNLSASRPQDRQFILSSKKLLLSDSGFYLCAWRSTGSYNSPLHFGNGTRLTVT.

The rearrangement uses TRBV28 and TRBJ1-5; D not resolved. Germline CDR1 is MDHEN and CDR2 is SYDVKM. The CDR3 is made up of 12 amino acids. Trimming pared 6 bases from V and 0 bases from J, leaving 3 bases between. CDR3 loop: CASSRSNQPQHF. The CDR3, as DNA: TGTGCCAGCAGCCGTAGCAATCAGCCCCAGCATTTT. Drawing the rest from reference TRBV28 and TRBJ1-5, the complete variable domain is DVKVTQSSRYLVKRTGEKVFLECVQDMDHENMFWYRQDPGLGLRLIYFSYDVKMKEKGDIPEGYSVSREKKERFSLILESASTNQTSMYLCASSRSNQPQHFGDGTRLSIL.